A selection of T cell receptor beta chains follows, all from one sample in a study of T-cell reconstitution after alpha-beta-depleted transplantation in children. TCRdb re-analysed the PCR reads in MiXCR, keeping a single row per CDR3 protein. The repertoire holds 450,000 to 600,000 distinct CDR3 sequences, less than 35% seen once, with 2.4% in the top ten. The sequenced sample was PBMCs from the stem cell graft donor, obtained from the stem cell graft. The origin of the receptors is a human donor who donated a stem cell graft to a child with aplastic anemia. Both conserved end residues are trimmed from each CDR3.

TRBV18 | ASSPGTSGYEQY
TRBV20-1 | SARDPSEKLF
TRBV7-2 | ASSSGGPNGYT
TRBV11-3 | ASRSPPGLAGVDEQF
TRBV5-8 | ASSLSRGLQPQH
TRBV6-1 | ASSRDRVLSTDTQY
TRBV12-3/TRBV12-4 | ASSLADNYGYT
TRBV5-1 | ASSGGIAGNEQF
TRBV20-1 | SARPPGGPGGPQH
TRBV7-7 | ASSLGSTGTGLETQY
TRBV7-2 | ASSLGAEGNIQY
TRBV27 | ASSFRDSMNTEAF
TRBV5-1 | ASSFVPGRQNTEAF
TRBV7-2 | ASSLPLLVYPRNEQF
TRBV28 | ASKQGGINSPLH
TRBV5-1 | ASSPGTSGRPYNEQF
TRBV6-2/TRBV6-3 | ASLRQGATVNTEAF
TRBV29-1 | SAILAGQGNEQF
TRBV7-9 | ASSFPWTDNTGELF
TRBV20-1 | SEARMDTQY
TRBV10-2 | ASSDGQLAKNIQY
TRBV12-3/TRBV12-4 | ASSFSKDTQY
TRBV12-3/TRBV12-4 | ASSVDRRGTEAF